These 9 T cell receptor beta chains came from one sample sequenced in a study of shared clonotypes between healthy human individuals (dated by TCRdb to about 2020). Libraries were constructed by the immunoSEQ multiplex PCR assay. TCRdb carries this immuneACCESS record with in-frame sequences only. Its versions omit some clonotypes, under half of them owing to an unresolved V gene in the studies checked, with the rest unexplained. The sample records approximately 720,000 clones, roughly 94% of which are singletons. The ten biggest clones cover approximately 25% of the sample. CD8 naive samples were obtained by positive selection for CCR7 among CD45RO-negative cells, yielding a CD45RA+CCR7+ population from which TemRA cells were excluded. Sequenced sample: naive CD8+ T cells sorted from blood. The cell subset or site label, as the study defines it: CD45RA+CCR7+. The receptors shown here come from a man aged 25-40 years in good health.

There are many counts of this clone. The chain employs TRBV5-1 and TRBJ2-3; 7 bases are shared with TRBD1. The V gene's germline CDR1 is SGHRS and CDR2 YFSETQ. The junction had 7 bases not matched to a gene; V was cut back by 4 bases and J by 2 bases. This CDR3 has 15 amino acids. As DNA, the CDR3 is TGCGCCAGCAGCGATATGACAGGGAACACAGATACGCAGTATTTT. Encoded protein: CASSDMTGNTDTQYF.

J is TRBJ2-3 and V is TRBV29-1; 7 positions match TRBD1. V was pared by 3 bases and J by 0 bases, with 9 bases of the junction left unmatched. Germline CDR1 is SQVTM and CDR2 is ANQGSEA. The CDR3 loop spans 16 amino acids. The CDR3 DNA follows: TGCAGCGTTGACGGGGCAGGGGGAGCTAGCACAGATACGCAGTATTTT. It translates to CSVDGAGGASTDTQYF.

This clone has just one count. The chain recombines TRBV29-1 with TRBJ2-7; 8 positions match TRBD1. The V gene end was trimmed by 5 bases and the J gene end by 2 bases; junction bases not matched to a gene: 8. CDR1 and CDR2 from the germline V gene are SQVTM and ANQGSEA. The CDR3 extends over 14 amino acids. CDR3 nucleotide sequence: TGCAGCGTTCGTGGTGGACAGGGACCCTACGAGCAGTACTTC. Its translation is CSVRGGQGPYEQYF.

In its sample, this clone was seen a few times. The V call is TRBV15, the J call TRBJ2-5; the D is unclear. The CDR3 runs 12 residues. Germline CDR1 LNHNV, CDR2 YYDKDF (reference sequence). The V and J ends lost 0 bases and 6 bases respectively, with 5 bases between them. The CDR3 nucleotides read TGTGCCACCAGCAGAGATGGAAAGACCCAGTACTTC. It encodes CATSRDGKTQYF.

CDR3: CASSFADYNEQFF. The CDR3 coding sequence is TGCGCCAGCAGCTTCGCGGACTACAATGAGCAGTTCTTC. The chain couples TRBV5-1 to TRBJ2-1; D is unresolved. The V gene's germline CDR1 is SGHRS and CDR2 YFSETQ. This CDR3 has 13 amino acids. Trimming removed 2 bases from V and 3 bases from J, with 6 bases in between.

The chain has TRBV27 and TRBJ2-7; TRBD2 is a possible D gene (5 bases). The CDR3 is 13 residues long. The germline V and J ends were trimmed by 6 bases and 5 bases, with 14 bases remaining between them. The germline CDR1 and CDR2 sequences are MNHEY and SMNVEV (reference sequence). In DNA form, the CDR3 reads TGTGCCAGCAGAAGCGAACTAGGCCACGAGCAGTACTTC. Translation gives CASRSELGHEQYF.

The gene calls are TRBV5-1 and TRBJ2-7; a weak D match, TRBD1 (6 bases). Looked up from germline, CDR1 is SGHRS and CDR2 is YFSETQ. The CDR3 has 14 amino acids. The V and J ends lost 0 bases and 2 bases respectively, with 9 bases between them. The CDR3 is CASSLGGQTYEQYF. In nucleotides, the CDR3 is TGCGCCAGCAGCTTGGGGGGACAAACCTACGAGCAGTACTTC.

The chain joins TRBV7-3 to TRBJ2-3; D may be TRBD1 or TRBD2 (5 bases each). This CDR3 has 16 amino acids. CDR1 and CDR2 from the germline V gene are SGHTA and FQGTGA. Deletions cut 4 bases from V and 1 base from J, with 15 bases between. The CDR3 spells CASSSPRDGGTDTQYF. CDR3 in DNA: TGTGCCAGCAGCTCACCCCGGGACGGAGGCACAGATACGCAGTATTTT.

V gene TRBV9 combines with J gene TRBJ2-7; D gene uncertain. Trimming shortened V by 3 bases and J by 5 bases, and 12 bases separated the two germline ends. CDR3 length equals 13 residues. The V gene's germline CDR1 is SGDLS and CDR2 YYNGEE. This CDR3 reads CASSGPFGDEQYF. The CDR3 DNA is TGTGCCAGCAGCGGGCCCTTCGGCGACGAGCAGTACTTC.